The next 4 T cell receptor beta chains were all read from a single sample in a study of shared clonotypes between healthy human individuals. Only in-frame clones appear in the TCRdb table, and some are missing; sequencing was by immunoSEQ multiplex PCR. Of approximately 1,000,000 clones listed, roughly 80% were seen once; the top ten hold approximately 0.9%. The sequenced material came from memory CD4+ T cells from PBMCs. The subset denotes: CD45RA-negative fraction. The receptors derive from a young man in good health. Some clones in this sample may be carry-over from other donors' samples.

This clone was seen a handful of times. The chain has TRBV11-2 and TRBJ2-7, with 10 positions matching TRBD2. The V and J ends lost 6 bases and 2 bases, in that order; junction bases with no gene match: 7. Germline V gene data show CDR1 as SGHAT and CDR2 as FQNNGV. CDR3 size: 15 residues. The CDR3 spells CASRLGLAATYEQYF. CDR3 bases: TGTGCCAGCAGGCTCGGACTAGCGGCTACCTACGAGCAGTACTTC.

This clone has just a few counts. The rearrangement joins TRBV10-2 to TRBJ2-7; D is unclear. CDR3 length: 11 amino acids. Germline loops: CDR1 WSHSY, CDR2 SAAADI. Trimming removed 2 bases from V and 4 bases from J, with 3 bases in between. The CDR3 DNA reads as TGCGCCAGCAGTGAGAGGTACGAGCAGTACTTC. Its protein is CASSERYEQYF.

The V gene is TRBV5-1, the J gene TRBJ2-1; D unclear. Germline assignment: CDR1 SGHRS and CDR2 YFSETQ. The CDR3 spans 13 residues. With 2 bases removed from V and 5 bases from J, the gap between germline ends came to 8 bases. CDR3 bases: TGCGCCAGCAGCTTTGTGTCTAACAATGAGCAGTTCTTC. This sequence encodes CASSFVSNNEQFF. The variable domain in full, completed from reference TRBV5-1 and TRBJ2-1, reads KAGVTQTPRYLIKTRGQQVTLSCSPISGHRSVSWYQQTPGQGLQFLFEYFSETQRNKGNFPGRFSGRQFSNSRSEMNVSTLELGDSALYLCASSFVSNNEQFFGPGTRLTVL.

Regarding this clone: This may come from a read error, since a much larger clone is one base off. This rearrangement joins TRBV4-1 to TRBJ1-1; D gene uncertain. CDR1 and CDR2 (germline): MGHRA, YSYEKL. This CDR3 comprises 14 residues. The germline V and J ends were trimmed by 0 bases and 1 base, with 6 bases remaining between them. CDR3 bases: TGCGCCAGCAGCCAAGACGGTCCGAACACTGAAGCTTTCTTT. Its protein product is CASSQDGPNTEAFF.